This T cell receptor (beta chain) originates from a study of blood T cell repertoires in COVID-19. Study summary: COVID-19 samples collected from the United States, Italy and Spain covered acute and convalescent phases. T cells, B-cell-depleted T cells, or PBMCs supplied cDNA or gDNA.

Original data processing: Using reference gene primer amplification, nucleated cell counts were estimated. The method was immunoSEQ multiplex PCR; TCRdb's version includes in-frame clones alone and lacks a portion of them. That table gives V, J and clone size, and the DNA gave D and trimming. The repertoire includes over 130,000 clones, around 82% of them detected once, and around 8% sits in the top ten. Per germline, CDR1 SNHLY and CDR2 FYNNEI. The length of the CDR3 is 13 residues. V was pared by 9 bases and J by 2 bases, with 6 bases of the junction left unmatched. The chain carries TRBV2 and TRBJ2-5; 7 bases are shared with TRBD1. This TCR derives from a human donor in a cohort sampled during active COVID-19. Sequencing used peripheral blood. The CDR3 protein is CARSDRTQETQYF. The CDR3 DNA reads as TGTGCCAGATCGGACAGGACACAAGAGACCCAGTACTTC.